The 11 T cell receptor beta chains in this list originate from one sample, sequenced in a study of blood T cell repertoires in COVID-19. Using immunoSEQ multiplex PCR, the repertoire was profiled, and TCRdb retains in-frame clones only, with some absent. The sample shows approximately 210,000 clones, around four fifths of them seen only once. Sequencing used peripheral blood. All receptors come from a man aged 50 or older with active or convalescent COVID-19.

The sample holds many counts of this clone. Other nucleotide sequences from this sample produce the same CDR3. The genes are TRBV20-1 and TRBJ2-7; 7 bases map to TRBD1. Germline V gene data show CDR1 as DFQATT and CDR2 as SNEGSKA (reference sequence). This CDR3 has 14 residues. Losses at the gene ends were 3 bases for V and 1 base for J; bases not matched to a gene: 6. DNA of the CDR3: TGCAGTGCTAGTTCGCAGGGGGAGTCCTACGAGCAGTACTTC. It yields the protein CSASSQGESYEQYF.

The CDR3 DNA is TGTGCCAGCAGCCAAGATGCGGCGGGATACAATGAGCAGTTCTTC. Amino acid sequence: CASSQDAAGYNEQFF. The V call is TRBV3-1 (or the pseudogene TRBV3-2), the J call TRBJ2-1; weak D call: TRBD2 (6 bases). V lost 0 bases, J lost 4 bases, and 10 bases lay in between. CDR3 length equals 15 residues. Germline CDR1 and CDR2: LGHDT and YNNKEL (reference sequence).

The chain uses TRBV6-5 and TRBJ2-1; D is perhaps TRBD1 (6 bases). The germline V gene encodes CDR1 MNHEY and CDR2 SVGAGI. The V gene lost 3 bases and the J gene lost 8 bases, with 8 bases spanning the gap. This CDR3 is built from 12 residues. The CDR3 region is CASSYKGDEQFF. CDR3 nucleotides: TGTGCCAGCAGTTATAAGGGGGATGAGCAGTTCTTC.

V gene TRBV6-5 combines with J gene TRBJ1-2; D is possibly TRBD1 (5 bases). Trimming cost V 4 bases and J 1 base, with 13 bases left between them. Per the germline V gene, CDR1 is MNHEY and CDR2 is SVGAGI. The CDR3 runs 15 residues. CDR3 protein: CASSSWGDLNYGYTF. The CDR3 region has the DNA TGTGCCAGCAGTTCGTGGGGGGACCTTAACTATGGCTACACCTTC.

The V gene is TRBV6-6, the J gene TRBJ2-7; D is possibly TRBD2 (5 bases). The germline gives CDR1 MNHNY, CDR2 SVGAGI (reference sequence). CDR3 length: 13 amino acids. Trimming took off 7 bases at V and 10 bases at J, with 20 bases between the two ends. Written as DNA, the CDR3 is TGTGCCAGCACCAACCCGGACCACGAGGGACAGTACTTC. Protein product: CASTNPDHEGQYF.

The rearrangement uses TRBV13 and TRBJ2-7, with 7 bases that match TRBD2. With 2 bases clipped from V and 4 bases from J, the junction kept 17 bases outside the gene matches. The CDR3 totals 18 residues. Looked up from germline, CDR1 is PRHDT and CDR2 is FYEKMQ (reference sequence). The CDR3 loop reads CASSLLTTLAGEKYEQYF. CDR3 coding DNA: TGTGCCAGCAGCTTACTGACGACCCTCGCGGGAGAAAAGTACGAGCAGTACTTC.

The CDR3 sequence is CASSLARASDPYNEQFF. CDR3 nucleotide sequence: TGTGCCAGCAGCTTGGCGAGGGCCAGCGACCCTTACAATGAGCAGTTCTTC. J is TRBJ2-1 and V is TRBV5-4; possibly TRBD2 for D (5 bases). Germline V gene lookup returns CDR1 SGHNT and CDR2 YYREEE (reference sequence). The V end lost 0 bases, the J end lost 4 bases, and 17 bases lay between the germline ends. The CDR3 has 17 residues.

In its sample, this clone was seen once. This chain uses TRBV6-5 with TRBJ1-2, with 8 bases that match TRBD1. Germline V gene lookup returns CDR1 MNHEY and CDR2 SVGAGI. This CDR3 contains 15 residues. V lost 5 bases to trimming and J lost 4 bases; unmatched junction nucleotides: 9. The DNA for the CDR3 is TGTGCCAGCAGTCGACAGGGGACCGGGGTCTATGGCTACACCTTC. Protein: CASSRQGTGVYGYTF.

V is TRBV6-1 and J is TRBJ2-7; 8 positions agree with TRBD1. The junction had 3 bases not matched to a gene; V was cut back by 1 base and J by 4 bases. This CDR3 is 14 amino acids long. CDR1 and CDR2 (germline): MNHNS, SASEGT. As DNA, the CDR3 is TGTGCCAGCAGTGAAGGGACAGGGATTTACGAGCAGTACTTC. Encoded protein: CASSEGTGIYEQYF.

The chain's CDR3 is CATRGGFRNYGYTF. CDR3 nucleotide sequence: TGTGCCACTCGGGGGGGGTTTCGGAACTATGGCTACACCTTC. J is TRBJ1-2 and V is TRBV10-3; TRBD1 might be the D (5 bases). This CDR3 has 14 residues. The V gene lost 10 bases and the J gene lost 2 bases, with 17 bases spanning the gap. Germline V gene data show CDR1 as ENHRY and CDR2 as SYGVKD.

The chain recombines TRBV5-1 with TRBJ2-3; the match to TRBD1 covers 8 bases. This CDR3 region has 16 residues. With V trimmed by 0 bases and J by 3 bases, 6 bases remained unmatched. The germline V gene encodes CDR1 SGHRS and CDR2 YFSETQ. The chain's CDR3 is CASSLALTGGTDTQYF. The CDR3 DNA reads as TGCGCCAGCAGCTTGGCCTTAACAGGGGGAACAGATACGCAGTATTTT.